Presented here are 27 T cell receptor beta chains from one specimen sequenced in a study of T cell responses to AZD1222 COVID-19 vaccine. Assay: immunoSEQ multiplex PCR; the TCRdb copy retains only in-frame clones and omits some. The repertoire holds around 25,000 clones, around 86% seen once, with 34% in the top ten. Material: peripheral blood, obtained 28 days after the second AZD1222 dose. The receptors were gathered from an adult who received the AZD1222 COVID-19 vaccine.

J is TRBJ2-1 and V is TRBV7-2; TRBD2 agrees at 9 bases. The CDR3 totals 16 residues. J was trimmed by 7 bases and V by 4 bases; bases with no gene match: 11. Germline loops: CDR1 SGHTA, CDR2 FQGNSA. DNA for the CDR3: TGTGCCAGCAGCTCCCGTGATAGCGGGAGAGGGAATGAGCAGTTCTTC. Protein: CASSSRDSGRGNEQFF.

This clone was seen just once. The rearrangement uses TRBV14 and TRBJ1-6; 7 bases fit TRBD1. The CDR3 covers 15 residues. CDR1 and CDR2 (germline): SGHDN, FVKESK. J was trimmed by 6 bases and V by 3 bases; bases with no gene match: 5. The CDR3 nucleotides read TGTGCCAGCAGCCACTCGACAGGGATTAATTCACCCCTCCACTTT. Amino acid sequence: CASSHSTGINSPLHF.

The V and J genes are TRBV18 and TRBJ2-7; TRBD1 agrees at 10 bases. The CDR3 is made up of 14 amino acids. J lost 2 bases, V lost 3 bases, and 1 base had no gene match. CDR1 KGHSH and CDR2 LQKENI come from the germline V gene. The CDR3 coding sequence is TGTGCCAGCTCACCCGGGACAGGGGCCTACGAGCAGTACTTC. This gives the protein CASSPGTGAYEQYF.

This clone turned up a few times. CDR3 protein: CASIQTGKNTEAFF. CDR3 nucleotide sequence: TGTGCCAGTATTCAGACAGGAAAGAACACTGAAGCTTTCTTT. The V gene is TRBV19, the J gene TRBJ1-1, with D perhaps TRBD1 (6 bases). The germline V gene has CDR1 LNHDA and CDR2 SQIVND (reference sequence). Trimming cost V 7 bases and J 1 base, with 13 bases left between them. The CDR3 length is 14 residues.

The J gene is TRBJ2-2, the V gene TRBV19, with D perhaps matching TRBD2 (6 bases). Per germline, CDR1 LNHDA and CDR2 SQIVND (reference sequence). The germline V and J ends were trimmed by 6 bases and 5 bases, with 13 bases remaining between them. This CDR3 region has 14 residues. CDR3 protein: CASRPLRGTGELFF. DNA for the CDR3: TGTGCCAGTAGACCACTCCGGGGGACCGGGGAGCTGTTTTTT. Full variable domain (rest looked up from reference TRBV19 and TRBJ2-2): DGGITQSPKYLFRKEGQNVTLSCEQNLNHDAMYWYRQDPGQGLRLIYYSQIVNDFQKGDIAEGYSVSREKKESFPLTVTSAQKNPTAFYLCASRPLRGTGELFFGEGSRLTVL.

The chain recombines TRBV5-1 with TRBJ2-1, with D possibly TRBD1 on 6 matching bases. V was clipped by 3 bases and J by 6 bases, with 13 bases between them. From germline, CDR1 is SGHRS and CDR2 YFSETQ. This CDR3 comprises 14 residues. In DNA, the CDR3 is TGCGCCAGCAGCTGGCTGACAGGCGGCAATGAGCAGTTCTTC. Amino acid sequence: CASSWLTGGNEQFF.

The genes are TRBV9 and TRBJ1-6; D gene unclear. From germline, CDR1 is SGDLS and CDR2 YYNGEE. The CDR3 contains 15 residues. The ends were cut back, 4 bases at V and 7 bases at J, with 15 bases in the middle. CDR3 protein: CASSPWGGSNSPLHF. The CDR3 DNA follows: TGTGCCAGCAGCCCATGGGGAGGGAGCAATTCACCCCTCCACTTT.

The CDR3 region has the DNA TGTGCCAGCAGCTTAGCGGAAGGGTGGGAGCAGTACTTC. Amino acids: CASSLAEGWEQYF. The rearrangement joins TRBV11-1 to TRBJ2-7, with no clear D. V lost 0 bases, J lost 7 bases, and 10 bases lay in between. CDR3 size: 13 residues. The germline CDR1 and CDR2 sequences are SGHAT and FQDESV (reference sequence).

The chain recombines TRBV4-3 with TRBJ1-6, with no clear D. Trimming took off 2 bases at V and 7 bases at J, with 15 bases between the two ends. Germline loops: CDR1 LGHNA, CDR2 YSLEER. The CDR3 extends over 16 amino acids. CDR3 DNA sequence: TGCGCCAGCAGCCAACAAGGCATGAGTCTCAATTCACCCCTCCACTTT. It is translated as CASSQQGMSLNSPLHF.

The chain combines TRBV2 with TRBJ1-1; the D is unclear. The germline gives CDR1 SNHLY, CDR2 FYNNEI. This CDR3 comprises 14 residues. The germline V and J ends were trimmed by 7 bases and 0 bases, with 12 bases remaining between them. CDR3 DNA: TGTGCCAGCACCGAGCAGATGATGAACACTGAAGCTTTCTTT. Translated, it gives CASTEQMMNTEAFF. Complete variable domain (other parts from reference TRBV2 and TRBJ1-1): EPEVTQTPSHQVTQMGQEVILRCVPISNHLYFYWYRQILGQKVEFLVSFYNNEISEKSEIFDDQFSVERPDGSNFTLKIRSTKLEDSAMYFCASTEQMMNTEAFFGQGTRLTVV.

The chain carries TRBV9 and TRBJ1-6; D call uncertain. The V gene lost 0 bases and the J gene lost 8 bases, with 9 bases spanning the gap. Germline values: CDR1 SGDLS, CDR2 YYNGEE. The CDR3 sequence is 14 residues long. The CDR3 here is CASSVASGDSPLHF. In nucleotides, the CDR3 is TGTGCCAGCAGCGTAGCTAGCGGGGATTCACCCCTCCACTTT.

The V gene is TRBV6-5, the J gene TRBJ1-4; 7 bases are a match to TRBD1. The CDR3 length is 14 residues. The V gene's germline CDR1 is MNHEY and CDR2 SVGAGI. Trimming removed 4 bases from V and 6 bases from J; junction bases left unmatched: 5. Here the CDR3 reads CASSSFGTDEKLFF. The DNA for the CDR3 is TGTGCCAGCAGTTCTTTCGGGACAGATGAAAAACTGTTTTTT.

The gene calls are TRBV6-4 and TRBJ2-2; TRBD1 matches at 9 bases. Germline CDR1 reads MRHNA; CDR2 reads SNTAGT. With V trimmed by 3 bases and J by 6 bases, 5 bases remained unmatched. The length of the CDR3 is 15 residues. CDR3 DNA sequence: TGTGCCAGCAGTGAAACCGGGACAGGGCCCGGGGAGCTGTTTTTT. Protein sequence: CASSETGTGPGELFF.

V is TRBV7-9 and J is TRBJ2-5, with 7 bases matching TRBD2. The CDR3 is made up of 17 amino acids. The germline V gene encodes CDR1 SEHNR and CDR2 FQNEAQ (reference sequence). Trimming took 5 bases from V and 5 from J; bases not matched to a gene: 17. CDR3 sequence reads: CASSQTFGAGSGETQYF. CDR3 sequence (DNA): TGTGCCAGCAGCCAGACGTTCGGAGCGGGAAGTGGGGAGACCCAGTACTTC. The full variable domain, rest sourced from reference TRBV7-9 and TRBJ2-5, is DTGVSQNPRHKITKRGQNVTFRCDPISEHNRLYWYRQTLGQGPEFLTYFQNEAQLEKSRLLSDRFSAERPKGSFSTLEIQRTEQGDSAMYLCASSQTFGAGSGETQYFGPGTRLLVL.

The V gene is TRBV11-3, the J gene TRBJ2-3; 13 bases align to TRBD2. CDR1 is SGHNT and CDR2 is YENEEA in the germline V gene. V lost 5 bases, J lost 5 bases, and 4 bases stayed unmatched. This CDR3 has 15 residues. The CDR3: CASSPGLAGLDTQYF. CDR3 DNA sequence: TGTGCCAGCAGCCCGGGACTAGCGGGACTAGATACGCAGTATTTT.

V usage is TRBV5-4 and J usage is TRBJ1-2; TRBD1 agrees at 7 bases. V trimming: 1 base; J trimming: 7 bases; junction bases outside the gene matches: 7. The germline V gene has CDR1 SGHNT and CDR2 YYREEE (reference sequence). The length of the CDR3 is 14 residues. In DNA, the CDR3 is TGTGCCAGCAGCTTGCGGACAGGCGATGGTGGCTACACCTTC. Protein: CASSLRTGDGGYTF.

A few counts support this clone. The V and J genes are TRBV7-9 and TRBJ2-1; D call uncertain. V was shortened by 8 bases and J by 6 bases, with 11 bases between the two germline ends. CDR1 is SEHNR, CDR2 FQNEAQ, per germline (reference sequence). The CDR3 extends over 12 amino acids. CDR3 DNA sequence: TGTGCCAGCCGCTCCGTACGCAATGAGCAGTTCTTC. As protein: CASRSVRNEQFF. Full variable domain (rest looked up from reference TRBV7-9 and TRBJ2-1): DTGVSQNPRHKITKRGQNVTFRCDPISEHNRLYWYRQTLGQGPEFLTYFQNEAQLEKSRLLSDRFSAERPKGSFSTLEIQRTEQGDSAMYLCASRSVRNEQFFGPGTRLTVL.

The chain is built from TRBV19 and TRBJ1-4; 10 bases line up with TRBD1. This CDR3 comprises 14 residues. The trim removed 6 bases at V and 8 bases at J, leaving 6 bases unmatched. Germline assignment: CDR1 LNHDA and CDR2 SQIVND (reference sequence). The CDR3 protein is CASRGTGEGEKLFF. The CDR3 region has the DNA TGTGCCAGTAGAGGGACAGGGGAAGGAGAAAAACTGTTTTTT.

V usage is TRBV19 and J usage is TRBJ1-5; D is undetermined. CDR3 length: 13 residues. Trimming removed 3 bases at V and 6 bases at J, with 9 bases between. Germline-derived CDR1 and CDR2 are LNHDA and SQIVND (reference sequence). The CDR3 DNA reads as TGTGCCAGTAGTATCGAGGACGGTCAGCCCCAGCATTTT. This encodes CASSIEDGQPQHF.

The chain combines TRBV28 with TRBJ2-7; TRBD1 matches 10 bases. This CDR3 is built from 14 residues. The junction had 6 bases not matched to a gene; V was cut back by 7 bases and J by 3 bases. Germline lookup yields CDR1 MDHEN and CDR2 SYDVKM. In DNA form, the CDR3 reads TGTGCCAGCACCTCGGGACAGGGGAACTACGAGCAGTACTTC. It codes for CASTSGQGNYEQYF.

The V and J genes are TRBV28 and TRBJ2-1, with D unresolved. Germline V gene data show CDR1 as MDHEN and CDR2 as SYDVKM. The CDR3 totals 11 residues. The V end lost 8 bases, the J end lost 7 bases, and 9 bases lay between the germline ends. The CDR3 DNA reads as TGTGCCAGCGGAAGTTGGAATGAGCAGTTCTTC. Encoded protein: CASGSWNEQFF. Combining the CDR3 with reference TRBV28 and TRBJ2-1 gives the whole variable domain DVKVTQSSRYLVKRTGEKVFLECVQDMDHENMFWYRQDPGLGLRLIYFSYDVKMKEKGDIPEGYSVSREKKERFSLILESASTNQTSMYLCASGSWNEQFFGPGTRLTVL.

This clone came up a few times. The rearrangement uses TRBV6-5 and TRBJ2-1; D might be TRBD1 (5 bases). The CDR3 totals 13 residues. V lost 8 bases and J 4 bases, leaving 12 bases between the germline ends. Germline V CDR1 and CDR2: MNHEY, SVGAGI. CDR3 residues: CASGAHSYNEQFF. The CDR3 DNA follows: TGTGCCAGCGGGGCTCACTCTTACAATGAGCAGTTCTTC.

The chain links TRBV21-1 to TRBJ1-6. TRBV21-1 is shown as a pseudogene. The CDR3 is 12 amino acids. The CDR3 coding sequence is TGTGCCAGCAGGCCTCCCCGGGGGGGGTATCACTTT. It translates to CASRPPRGGYHF.

This clone showed up just a few times. The chain uses TRBV20-1 and TRBJ2-1; no firm D call. Trimming shortened V by 3 bases and J by 6 bases, and 6 bases separated the two germline ends. Germline-derived CDR1 and CDR2 are DFQATT and SNEGSKA (reference sequence). This CDR3 has 11 residues. The DNA of the CDR3 is TGCAGTGCTAGCAGAGGCAATGAGCAGTTCTTC. It codes for CSASRGNEQFF.

The CDR3 DNA reads TGTGCCAGCAGCCAGGCTGGAGGCGGTAGCTCCTACGAGCAGTACTTC. It is translated as CASSQAGGGSSYEQYF. The rearrangement joins TRBV11-2 to TRBJ2-7; a possible D gene is TRBD2 (5 bases). V lost 5 bases, J lost 0 bases, and 17 bases lay in between. The CDR3 sequence is 16 residues long. Germline V gene sequence: CDR1 SGHAT, CDR2 FQNNGV.

The CDR3: CASSFQSNQPQHF. The CDR3, as DNA: TGTGCCAGCAGCTTTCAAAGCAATCAGCCCCAGCATTTT. The chain combines TRBV7-3 with TRBJ1-5, with D unresolved. The CDR3 covers 13 residues. Germline lookup yields CDR1 SGHTA and CDR2 FQGTGA. Deletions cut 3 bases from V and 1 base from J, with 4 bases between.

This chain connects TRBV27 to TRBJ1-2, with D perhaps TRBD1 (6 bases). V was shortened by 3 bases and J by 10 bases, with 12 bases between the two germline ends. Germline CDR1 MNHEY, CDR2 SMNVEV (reference sequence). The CDR3 is 12 residues long. In DNA form, the CDR3 reads TGTGCCAGCAGTTTGGATAACAGGGACTACACCTTC. Amino acid sequence: CASSLDNRDYTF.